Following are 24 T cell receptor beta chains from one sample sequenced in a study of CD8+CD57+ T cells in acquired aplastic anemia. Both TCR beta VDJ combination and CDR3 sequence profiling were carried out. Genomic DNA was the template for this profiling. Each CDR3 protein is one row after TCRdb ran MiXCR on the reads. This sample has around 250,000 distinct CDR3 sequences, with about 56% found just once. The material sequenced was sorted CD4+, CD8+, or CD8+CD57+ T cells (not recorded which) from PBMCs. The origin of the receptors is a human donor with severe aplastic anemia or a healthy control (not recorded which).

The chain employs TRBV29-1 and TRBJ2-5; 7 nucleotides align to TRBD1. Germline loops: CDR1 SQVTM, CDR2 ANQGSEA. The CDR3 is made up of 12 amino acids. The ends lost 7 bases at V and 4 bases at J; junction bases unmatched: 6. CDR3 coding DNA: TGCAGCGCGAGACAGGGATCAGAGACCCAGTACTTC. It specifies CSARQGSETQYF.

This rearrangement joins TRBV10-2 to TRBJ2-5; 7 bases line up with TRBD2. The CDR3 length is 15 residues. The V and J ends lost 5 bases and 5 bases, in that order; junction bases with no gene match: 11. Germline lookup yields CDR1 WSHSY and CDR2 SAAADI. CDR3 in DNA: TGCGCCAGCAGTTTCGATGAAGTAGCGGGTGAGACCCAGTACTTC. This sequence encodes CASSFDEVAGETQYF.

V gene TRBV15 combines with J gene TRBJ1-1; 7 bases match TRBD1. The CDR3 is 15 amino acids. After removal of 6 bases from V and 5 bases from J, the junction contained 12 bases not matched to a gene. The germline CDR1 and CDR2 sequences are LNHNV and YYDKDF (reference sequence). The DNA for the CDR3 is TGTGCCACCAGACCCGACAGGGTGGGGAGGACTGAAGCTTTCTTT. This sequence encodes CATRPDRVGRTEAFF.

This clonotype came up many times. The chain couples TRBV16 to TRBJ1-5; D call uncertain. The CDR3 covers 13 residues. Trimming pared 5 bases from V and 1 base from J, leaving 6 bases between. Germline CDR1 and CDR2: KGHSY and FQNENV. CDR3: CASSKESNQPQHF. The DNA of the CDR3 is TGTGCCAGCAGCAAGGAAAGCAATCAGCCCCAGCATTTT.

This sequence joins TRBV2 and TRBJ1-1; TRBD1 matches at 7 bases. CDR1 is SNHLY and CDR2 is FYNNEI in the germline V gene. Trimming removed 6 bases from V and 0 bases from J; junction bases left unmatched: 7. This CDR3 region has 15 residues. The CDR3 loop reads CASRAGTVMNTEAFF. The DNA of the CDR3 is TGTGCCAGCAGGGCCGGGACAGTAATGAACACTGAAGCTTTCTTT. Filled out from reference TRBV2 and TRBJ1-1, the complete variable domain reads EPEVTQTPSHQVTQMGQEVILRCVPISNHLYFYWYRQILGQKVEFLVSFYNNEISEKSEIFDDQFSVERPDGSNFTLKIRSTKLEDSAMYFCASRAGTVMNTEAFFGQGTRLTVV.

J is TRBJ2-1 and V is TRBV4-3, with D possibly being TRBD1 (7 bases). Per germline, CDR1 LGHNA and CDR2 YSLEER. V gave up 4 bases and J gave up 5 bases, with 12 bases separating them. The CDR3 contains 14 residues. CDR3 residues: CASSLEGTDNEQFF. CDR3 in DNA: TGCGCCAGCAGCCTGGAGGGGACAGACAATGAGCAGTTCTTC.

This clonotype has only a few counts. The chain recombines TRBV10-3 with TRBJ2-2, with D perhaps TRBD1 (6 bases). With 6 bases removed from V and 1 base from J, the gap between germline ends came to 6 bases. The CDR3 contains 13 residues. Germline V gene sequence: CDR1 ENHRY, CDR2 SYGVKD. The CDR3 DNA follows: TGTGCCATCAGGGACAGGAACACCGGGGAGCTGTTTTTT. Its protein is CAIRDRNTGELFF.

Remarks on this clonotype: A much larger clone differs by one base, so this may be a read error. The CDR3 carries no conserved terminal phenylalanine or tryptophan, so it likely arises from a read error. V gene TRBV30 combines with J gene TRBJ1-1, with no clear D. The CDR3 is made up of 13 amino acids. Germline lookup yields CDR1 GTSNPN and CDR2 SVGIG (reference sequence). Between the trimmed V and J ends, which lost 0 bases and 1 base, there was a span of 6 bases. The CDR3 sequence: CAWSVRENTEAFS. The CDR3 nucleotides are TGTGCCTGGAGTGTCCGGGAGAACACTGAAGCTTTCTCT.

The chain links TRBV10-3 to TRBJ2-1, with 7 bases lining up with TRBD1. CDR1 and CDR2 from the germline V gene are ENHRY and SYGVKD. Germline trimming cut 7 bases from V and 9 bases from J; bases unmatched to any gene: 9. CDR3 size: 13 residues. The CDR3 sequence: CAINPTGSGEQFF. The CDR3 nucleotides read TGTGCCATCAACCCGACAGGGAGCGGTGAGCAGTTCTTC.

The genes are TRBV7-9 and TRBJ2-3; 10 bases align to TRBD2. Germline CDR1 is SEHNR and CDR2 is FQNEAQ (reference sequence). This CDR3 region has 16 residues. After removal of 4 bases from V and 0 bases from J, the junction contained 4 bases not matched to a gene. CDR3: CASSSLAGVSTDTQYF. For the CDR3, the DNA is TGTGCCAGCAGCTCGCTAGCGGGGGTCAGCACAGATACGCAGTATTTT.

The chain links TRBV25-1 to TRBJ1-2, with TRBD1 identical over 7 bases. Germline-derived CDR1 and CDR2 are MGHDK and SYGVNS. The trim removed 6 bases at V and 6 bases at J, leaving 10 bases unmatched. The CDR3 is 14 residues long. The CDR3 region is CASSDIDREHGYTF. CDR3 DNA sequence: TGTGCCAGCAGCGATATCGACAGGGAACATGGCTACACCTTC.

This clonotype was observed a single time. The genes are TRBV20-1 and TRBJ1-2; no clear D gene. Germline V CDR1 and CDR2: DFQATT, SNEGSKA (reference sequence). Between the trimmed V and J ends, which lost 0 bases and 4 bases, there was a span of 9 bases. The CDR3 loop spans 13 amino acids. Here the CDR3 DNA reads TGCAGTGCTAGAGATCCCAGGTCCTATGGCTACACCTTC. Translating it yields CSARDPRSYGYTF.

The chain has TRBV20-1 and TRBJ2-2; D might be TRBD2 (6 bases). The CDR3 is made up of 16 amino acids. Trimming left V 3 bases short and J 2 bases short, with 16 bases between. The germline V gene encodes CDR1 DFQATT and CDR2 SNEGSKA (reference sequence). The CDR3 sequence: CSASVRGSGNTGELFF. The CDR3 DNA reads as TGCAGTGCTAGCGTCCGGGGGTCTGGAAACACCGGGGAGCTGTTTTTT.

The CDR3 coding sequence is TGTGCCAGCAGCTTAGCGTTAGGGACGGTTCATTCACCCCTCCACTTT. Amino acids: CASSLALGTVHSPLHF. The chain is built from TRBV7-3 and TRBJ1-6; weak D call: TRBD1 (5 bases). V lost 2 bases and J lost 8, with 16 bases in between. CDR1 SGHTA and CDR2 FQGTGA come from the germline V gene. CDR3 length equals 16 residues.

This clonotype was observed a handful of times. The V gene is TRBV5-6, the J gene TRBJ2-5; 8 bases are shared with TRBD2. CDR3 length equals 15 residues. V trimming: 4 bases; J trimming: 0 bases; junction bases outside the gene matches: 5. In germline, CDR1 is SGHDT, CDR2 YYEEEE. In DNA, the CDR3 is TGTGCCAGCAGCATTAGCGGGGCGTACCAAGAGACCCAGTACTTC. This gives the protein CASSISGAYQETQYF.

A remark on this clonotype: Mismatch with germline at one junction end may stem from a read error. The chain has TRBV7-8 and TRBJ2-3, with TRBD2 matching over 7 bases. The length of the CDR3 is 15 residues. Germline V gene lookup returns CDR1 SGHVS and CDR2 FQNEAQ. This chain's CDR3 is CASSLTSPSTDAQYF. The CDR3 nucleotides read TGTGCCAGCAGTCTGACTAGCCCTAGCACAGATGCGCAGTATTTT.

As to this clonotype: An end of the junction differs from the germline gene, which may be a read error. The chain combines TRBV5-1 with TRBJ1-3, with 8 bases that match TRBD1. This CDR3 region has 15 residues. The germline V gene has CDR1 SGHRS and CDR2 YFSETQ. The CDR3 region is CASSGGQGAGNTIHF. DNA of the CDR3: TGCGCCAGCAGCGGCGGACAGGGTGCTGGAAACACCATACATTTT.

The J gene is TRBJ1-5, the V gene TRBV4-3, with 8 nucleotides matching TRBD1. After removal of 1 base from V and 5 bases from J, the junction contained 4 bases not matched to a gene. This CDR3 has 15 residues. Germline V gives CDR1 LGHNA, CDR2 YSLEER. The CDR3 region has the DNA TGCGCCAGCAGCCAAGGTCCGACAGGGGATCAGCCCCAGCATTTT. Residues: CASSQGPTGDQPQHF.

The CDR3 DNA sequence: TGTGCCAGCAGCCCCGCCTCTGGGTATAACACCGGGGAGCTGTTTTTT. It translates to CASSPASGYNTGELFF. This chain uses TRBV7-3 with TRBJ2-2; no firm D call. The CDR3 totals 16 residues. Germline lookup yields CDR1 SGHTA and CDR2 FQGTGA. V lost 5 bases and J 2 bases, leaving 15 bases between the germline ends.

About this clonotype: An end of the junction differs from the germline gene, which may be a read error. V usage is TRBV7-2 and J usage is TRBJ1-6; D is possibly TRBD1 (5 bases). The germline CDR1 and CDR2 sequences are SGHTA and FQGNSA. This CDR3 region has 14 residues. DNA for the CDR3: TGTGCCGGCAGCCCCGGGACGGATAGTTCACCCCTCCACTTT. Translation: CAGSPGTDSSPLHF.

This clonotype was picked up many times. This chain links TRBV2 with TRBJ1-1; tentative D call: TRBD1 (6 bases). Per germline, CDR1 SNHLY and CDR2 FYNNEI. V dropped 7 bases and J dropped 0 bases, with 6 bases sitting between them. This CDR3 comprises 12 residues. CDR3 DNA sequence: TGTGCCAGCAACAGGGTGAACACTGAAGCTTTCTTT. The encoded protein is CASNRVNTEAFF.

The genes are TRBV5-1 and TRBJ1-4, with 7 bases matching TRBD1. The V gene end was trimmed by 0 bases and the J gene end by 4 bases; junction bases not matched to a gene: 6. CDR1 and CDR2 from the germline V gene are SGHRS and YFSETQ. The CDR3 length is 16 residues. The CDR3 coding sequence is TGCGCCAGCAGCTTGGCGCGTAGGGACAGTAATGAAAAACTGTTTTTT. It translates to CASSLARRDSNEKLFF.

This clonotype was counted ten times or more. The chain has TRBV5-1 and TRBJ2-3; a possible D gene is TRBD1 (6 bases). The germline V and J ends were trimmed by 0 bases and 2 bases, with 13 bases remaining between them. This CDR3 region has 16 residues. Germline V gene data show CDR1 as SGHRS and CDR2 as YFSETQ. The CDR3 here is CASSLGDTLPTDTQYF. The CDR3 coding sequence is TGCGCCAGCAGCTTGGGGGACACCCTCCCCACAGATACGCAGTATTTT.

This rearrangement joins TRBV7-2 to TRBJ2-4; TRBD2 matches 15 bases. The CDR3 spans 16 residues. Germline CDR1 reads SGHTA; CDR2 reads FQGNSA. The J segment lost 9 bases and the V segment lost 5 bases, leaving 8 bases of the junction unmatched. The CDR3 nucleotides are TGTGCCAGCAGCCTCGGACTAGCGGGGGGGCGGGTCATTCAGTACTTC. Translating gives CASSLGLAGGRVIQYF.